This record covers a single TCR beta chain. This clone was found once. Its target antigen remains unknown. Nothing much larger sits one base from this clone, and base qualities are not available. This specimen belongs to a study of cytomegalovirus exposure and HLA in healthy donors (dated by TCRdb to about 2017). For context, the study as a whole: According to an earlier analysis of a few hundred of the donors, about 170 million T cells yielded over 100 million unique TCR beta sequences and less than 300 Gb of sequence data. An early release covering roughly 640 HLA-typed donors comprised 250 to 350 gigabases of sequencing data and about 90 million unique TCR sequences. Among the roughly 400 genotyped donors, around 79% belonged to the genetic ancestry cluster associated with self-reported Caucasian donors. The aim of the study was to test whether cataloging public T cell receptors could identify signatures of past pathogen exposure. The T cell repertoires of about 700 subjects were profiled by immunosequencing and related to cytomegalovirus serostatus. Besides the first cohort of about 730 subjects, a separate validation cohort made up of roughly 130 different subjects was used. The study combined high-throughput TCR immunosequencing, statistical association of individual TCRs with disease status, and machine learning to predict cytomegalovirus infection status. To study patterns of TCR occurrence, a later analysis re-analyzed previously published TCR beta repertoires from under 750 donors and added high-resolution HLA genotyping. Rather than drawing on any new phenotypic data, the later analysis identified candidate immune exposures from TCR beta sequences and the way those sequences occurred across donors. To decide whether each TCR beta V gene segment behaved as functional or pseudogenic, an earlier analysis of 587 of the donors relied on high-throughput TCR beta sequencing. Donor age, sex, ethnicity and CMV serostatus were collected together with the repertoire data. In a later genetic analysis, genome-wide SNP genotypes for about 65% of the 666 donors were used, and that subset was treated as a discovery cohort. All discovery cohort repertoires had been generated using a single sequencing platform. Both class I and class II loci were covered by HLA typing, at four-digit resolution. The number of typed donors differed by locus: about 629-640 for A, B, C, DRB1 and DQB1; about 520 for DQA1; 606 for DPA1; and about 450 for DPB1. A handful of DR-DQ haplotypes were treated as single units for association and clustering because of strong linkage in the cohort. Among roughly 370 genotyped donors of the cohort, an average of around 240,000 unique TCR beta nucleotide sequences were sequenced per donor, about a sixth of them non-productive. Overall study outcomes, separate from this receptor: The authors suggested that the approach could potentially be extended to other disease states and immunological phenotypes. A further reported finding was that TCR beta sequences accurately predicted the HLA-A and HLA-B alleles for most subjects in the first cohort. The sequencing pipeline was judged likely to have produced a cluster of highly shared sequence variants as a technical artifact. In an earlier analysis of roughly 500 of the donors, most TCR beta V segments appeared in productive rearrangements about 87% or about 30% of the time, broadly matching IMGT annotations. A later analysis found that most CMV-associated TCR beta chains appeared HLA-restricted, with HLA associations seemingly driven largely by CMV exposure. Most TCR sequences were observed very rarely across donors, whereas some public TCRs were present in many individuals. Some IMGT-functional V segments, including TRBV6-2 and TRBV6-3, could not be distinguished by the 87-base-pair reads and were therefore excluded. Because counts were too low, about 18 rarely observed V segments, including chromosome 9 orphons, were excluded from the earlier analysis of around 640 of the donors. A total of 150 or so TCR beta chains were listed by the study as associated with cytomegalovirus. In vitro tests confirmed that a few of the cytomegalovirus-associated TCR beta chains recognize cytomegalovirus antigens. The presence/absence analyses assumed that sequencing depth was roughly uniform across donors, and that assumption may not be true. HLA typing was unavailable for some donors at each locus, so association tests used only the typed subset. A later analysis associated 15,000 to 20,000 TCR beta sequences with specific HLA alleles at a false discovery rate of 0.05. Strong co-occurrence of HLA alleles, especially DR and DQ, made assigning TCR associations to individual alleles difficult. According to a later analysis, TCR association rates differed among HLA loci, with DRB1 alleles showing the most associated TCRs and HLA-C alleles showing the fewest. In a later analysis, HLA-associated TCR beta chains showed more clonal expansion and lower generation probabilities than non-associated chains that were equally common. In both the original and validation cohorts, the classifier was reported to diagnose cytomegalovirus status with high specificity and sensitivity. A later analysis reported that several top co-occurrence clusters appeared linked to parvovirus B19, influenza, CMV and Epstein-Barr virus. For the cohort, immune exposure information was limited to CMV serostatus. This cohort had only TCR beta chains sequenced, and the lack of alpha or paired-chain data limited which features could be detected. Linkage disequilibrium might explain the correlated functional status among segregating V segments, but an unknown experimental factor could not be excluded. An association between a missense DCLRE1C variant and V-gene and J-gene trimming of TCR beta chains was found in a later genetic analysis and replicated in an independent cohort. According to a later genetic analysis, donors in an Asian-associated ancestry cluster had fewer N-insertions in productive TCRs than the approximately 670-donor mean.

Sequences SGHDT (CDR1) and YYEEEE (CDR2) are obtained from the germline V gene. The CDR3 has 15 amino acids, counting the end cysteine and phenylalanine. The only DNA kept is the CDR3, 45 bases in frame from the first base. V is pared back by 3 bases and J by 4 bases, with 13 bases lying between the germline termini. Library preparation employed the immunoSEQ multiplex PCR assay. The multiplex PCR relied on a mix of 60 forward primers for TCR Vbeta segments and 13 reverse primers for TCR Jbeta segments. The CDR3 region of rearranged TCR beta genes was amplified from genomic DNA by a multiplex PCR assay. Amplified TCR beta libraries were sequenced as 87-base-pair reads on the Illumina HiSeq System. As for the authors' bioinformatics: Across the 666 repertoires, a later analysis counted 60 million to 90 million unique TCR beta chains, approximately 12 million of which were shared by at least two donors. Raw reads were error-corrected and collapsed into unique sequences with a nearest-neighbor algorithm that merged closely related sequences to remove PCR and sequencing errors. V, D and J gene segments were assigned by aligning CDR3 sequences to IMGT reference sequences. For a sequence to be retained, at least a six-nucleotide match to both a V gene segment and a J gene segment was required. A rearrangement counted as productive if the CDR3 had no stop codons and remained in frame with V and J, and every other rearrangement counted as non-productive. Following IMGT convention, CDR3 was defined as the stretch from the second conserved V-encoded cysteine up to the conserved J-encoded phenylalanine. In an earlier analysis of roughly 610 of the donors, sequences lacking an unambiguous match to a single V gene segment were excluded. An earlier analysis of fewer than 650 of the donors classified V segments as functional when productive rearrangements were above 56.7% and as segregating when the standard deviation between donors was above 5%. A statistical classification framework was developed to diagnose cytomegalovirus status using the catalog of TCR beta chain sequences. V and J gene assignment, in a later analysis, came from comparing TCR nucleotide sequences with IMGT/GENE-DB human TR gene sequences. In a later analysis, CDR3 sequences and most-parsimonious VDJ recombination scenarios were assigned using the TCRdist pipeline. In a later analysis, each TCR beta chain was defined by its CDR3 amino acid sequence together with its V-gene family, and reads lacking a unique V-gene family were excluded. In a later analysis, some 600 highly shared, low-generation-probability nucleotide sequences were removed to address suspected cross-contamination and a sequencing artifact. In a later analysis, a clonal expansion index was calculated for each public chain from normalized within-repertoire ranks of inferred template counts. In a later analysis, generation probabilities were computed with a VDJ recombination model fitted to out-of-frame rearrangements, and the resulting probabilities were checked against IGoR. A later analysis scored TCR-TCR, TCR-HLA and TCR-CMV co-occurrence with hypergeometric tests, applying a repertoire-size bias correction to TCR pairs. A later analysis estimated false discovery rates by permuting HLA or CMV assignments 20 times. In a later analysis, co-occurring TCRs were grouped with DBSCAN, and TCRdist sequence similarity was added when clustering was performed within HLA-allele-positive subsets. For co-occurrence clustering, repertoires with fewer than 30,000 or more than 120,000 public chains were excluded, along with 4 to 6 repertoires with anomalous nucleotide sharing. TCRdb provides this immuneACCESS table in a form limited to in-frame rearrangements. Some clones are lacking; in checked studies, under half of them reflect an unresolved V gene, and why the rest are absent is not known. Clonal size and the V and J genes are those of that table, whereas D and trimming came from the DNA. Here the sample has more than 150,000 clones; over 75% occur a single time. The ten largest account for approximately 6% of the sample.

The cohort comprised more than 550 healthy bone marrow donors. At the time of sampling, every cohort member was nominally healthy, though immune exposures that went unrecorded were likely present. The donor tested CMV seropositive and was one of the 289 seropositive cohort members. A peripheral blood sample was collected from each donor, and TCR beta sequencing was performed on peripheral blood mononuclear cells. Genomic DNA extraction from the blood cell samples was performed with the Qiagen DNeasy Blood Extraction Kit. Input material: PBMCs. The sequence was obtained from a man aged 35 to 55 in good health and CMV-seropositive. This receptor chain uses TRBV5-6 and TRBJ2-2, with TRBD1 as a weak D call on 6 bases. The encoded CDR3 is CASSWGPGGTGELFF. The sequence in DNA is TGTGCCAGCAGCTGGGGGCCGGGTGGCACCGGGGAGCTGTTTTTT.